This T cell receptor beta chain was obtained from a study of T cells in Graves' hyperthyroidism and ophthalmopathy. RNA transcripts provided the source from which TCR beta CDR3 regions were amplified. The HTBI set primed first-round TCR CDR3 RT-PCR. TCRdb used MiXCR to reprocess the multiplex PCR reads, holding one entry per CDR3 protein. The sample lists a few hundred thousand distinct CDR3 sequences, around 23% occurring once. This clonotype has just one count. V shed 5 bases and J shed 5 bases, with 15 bases lying between them. CDR3 length: 13 residues. The germline V gene encodes CDR1 GTSNPN and CDR2 SVGIG (reference sequence).

The TCR sequence derives from a woman aged 45-65 years with Graves' hyperthyroidism. Sequencing was performed on blood. The chain uses TRBV30 and TRBJ2-5; a possible D gene is TRBD2 (5 bases). CDR3 amino acids: CAWGGDQWETQYF. DNA for the CDR3: TGTGCCTGGGGAGGAGACCAGTGGGAGACCCAGTACTTC. The full variable domain, with the rest looked up from reference TRBV30 and TRBJ2-5, is SQTIHQWPATLVQPVGSPLSLECTVEGTSNPNLYWYRQAAGRGLQLLFYSVGIGQISSEVPQNLSASRPQDRQFILSSKKLLLSDSGFYLCAWGGDQWETQYFGPGTRLLVL.